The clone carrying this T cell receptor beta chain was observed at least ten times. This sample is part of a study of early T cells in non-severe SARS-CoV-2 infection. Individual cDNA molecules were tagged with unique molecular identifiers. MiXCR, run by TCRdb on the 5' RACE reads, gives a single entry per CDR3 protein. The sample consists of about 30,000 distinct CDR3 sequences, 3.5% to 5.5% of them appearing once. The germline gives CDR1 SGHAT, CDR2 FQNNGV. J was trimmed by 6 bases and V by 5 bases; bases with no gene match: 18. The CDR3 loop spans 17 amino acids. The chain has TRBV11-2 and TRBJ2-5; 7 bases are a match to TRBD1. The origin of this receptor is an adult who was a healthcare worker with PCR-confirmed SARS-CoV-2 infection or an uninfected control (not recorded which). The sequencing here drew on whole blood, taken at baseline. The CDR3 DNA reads TGTGCCAGCAGCCTGGGACAGCAAATCACTCGGACGAAGACCCAGTACTTC. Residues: CASSLGQQITRTKTQYF.